These 30 T cell receptor beta chains were all obtained from the same sample, sequenced in a study of early T cells in non-severe SARS-CoV-2 infection. TCRdb ran MiXCR on the 5' RACE reads and lists one entry per CDR3 protein. In the table there are some 52,000 distinct CDR3 sequences, just over 8% of which are singletons. Sequencing was done on a sample of whole blood. The receptors stem from an adult who was a healthcare worker with PCR-confirmed SARS-CoV-2 infection or an uninfected control (not recorded which).

This clonotype appeared a few times. The rearrangement joins TRBV29-1 to TRBJ2-5; 13 nucleotides match TRBD2. Trimming cost V 4 bases and J 2 bases; bases outside gene matches: 4. CDR1 is SQVTM and CDR2 is ANQGSEA in the germline V gene. The CDR3 loop spans 15 amino acids. The CDR3 region is CSVGTSGGVQETQYF. DNA for the CDR3: TGCAGCGTTGGTACTAGCGGGGGGGTGCAAGAGACCCAGTACTTC.

The chain couples TRBV25-1 to TRBJ2-2; 7 bases match TRBD2. The germline gives CDR1 MGHDK, CDR2 SYGVNS. The CDR3 has 15 residues. Trimming at V came to 2 bases and at J to 6 bases, leaving 6 bases not matched to a gene. The CDR3 region has the DNA TGTGCCAGCAGTGAAGGAAGGCGGGAGTCCGGGGAGCTGTTTTTT. Translation: CASSEGRRESGELFF. The complete variable domain, with remaining parts taken from reference TRBV25-1 and TRBJ2-2, reads EADIYQTPRYLVIGTGKKITLECSQTMGHDKMYWYQQDPGMELHLIHYSYGVNSTEKGDLSSESTVSRIRTEHFPLTLESARPSHTSQYLCASSEGRRESGELFFGEGSRLTVL.

This clonotype was counted only a few times. The V gene is TRBV4-3, the J gene TRBJ1-2; 10 bases line up with TRBD1. J lost 4 bases, V lost 3 bases, and 5 bases had no gene match. Germline-derived CDR1 and CDR2 are LGHNA and YSLEER. The CDR3 spans 15 residues. This chain's CDR3 is CASSHARQGAYGYTF. The CDR3 nucleotides read TGCGCCAGCAGCCACGCGCGACAGGGGGCCTATGGCTACACCTTC.

This clonotype was detected a few times. The chain carries TRBV6-5 and TRBJ2-5; 9 bases are a match to TRBD2. The CDR3 loop spans 14 amino acids. V shed 2 bases, J shed 5 bases, and the junction held 3 bases outside the gene matches. Germline CDR1 is MNHEY and CDR2 is SVGAGI. The CDR3 sequence: CASSYGLALETQYF. DNA for the CDR3: TGTGCCAGCAGTTACGGACTAGCGTTGGAGACCCAGTACTTC.

Ten or more counts support this clonotype. This sequence joins TRBV27 and TRBJ2-7, with a tentative D call TRBD2 (6 bases). V lost 6 bases and J lost 5, with 20 bases in between. In germline, CDR1 is MNHEY, CDR2 SMNVEV (reference sequence). The CDR3 spans 15 residues. The CDR3: CASSHPGTGGDEQYF. The CDR3 DNA is TGTGCCAGCAGCCACCCCGGGACCGGGGGAGACGAGCAGTACTTC.

This clonotype was observed many times. V gene TRBV3-1 combines with J gene TRBJ1-4; possible D gene TRBD1, 5 bases. This CDR3 spans 16 amino acids. Germline CDR1 and CDR2: LGHDT and YNNKEL (reference sequence). The V end lost 0 bases, the J end lost 4 bases, and 12 bases lay between the germline ends. CDR3 region: CASSQDIGVYNEKLFF. CDR3 DNA: TGTGCCAGCAGCCAAGATATAGGGGTCTATAATGAAAAACTGTTTTTT. Supplemented by reference TRBV3-1 and TRBJ1-4, the full variable domain reads DTAVSQTPKYLVTQMGNDKSIKCEQNLGHDTMYWYKQDSKKFLKIMFSYNNKELIINETVPNRFSPKSPDKAHLNLHINSLELGDSAVYFCASSQDIGVYNEKLFFGSGTQLSVL.

This clonotype occurred a few times. CDR3 residues: CASSSGVYGYTF. The CDR3 bases are TGTGCCAGCAGCTCAGGGGTGTATGGCTACACCTTC. V usage is TRBV6-5 and J usage is TRBJ1-2; weak D call: TRBD1 (6 bases). The germline gives CDR1 MNHEY, CDR2 SVGAGI. The ends were cut back, 6 bases at V and 5 bases at J, with 10 bases in the middle. This CDR3 region has 12 residues.

Only a few counts were recorded for this clonotype. V usage is TRBV12-3 or TRBV12-4 and J usage is TRBJ2-3, with a weak D call TRBD1 (6 bases). The V end lost 6 bases, the J end lost 2 bases, and 9 bases lay between the germline ends. The CDR3 loop spans 13 amino acids. CDR3 nucleotide sequence: TGTGCCAGCAGCAGACAGGACACAGATACGCAGTATTTT. Protein: CASSRQDTDTQYF.

This clonotype was seen only a few times. V usage is TRBV5-1 and J usage is TRBJ2-5; a possible D gene is TRBD2 (6 bases). Per germline, CDR1 SGHRS and CDR2 YFSETQ. CDR3 length equals 14 residues. V lost 0 bases, J lost 4 bases, and 10 bases lay in between. The CDR3 nucleotides read TGCGCCAGCAGCTTGGGAGCGGGTAGAGAGACCCAGTACTTC. Translation: CASSLGAGRETQYF.

The chain has TRBV5-6 and TRBJ1-2; 10 bases map to TRBD1. In germline, CDR1 is SGHDT, CDR2 YYEEEE. The ends lost 3 bases at V and 0 bases at J; junction bases unmatched: 11. The CDR3 is 18 residues long. CDR3 coding DNA: TGTGCCAGCAGCTCCGGGACAGGGGTGCTGATAGCTAACTATGGCTACACCTTC. Its protein product is CASSSGTGVLIANYGYTF.

The V call is TRBV3-1, the J call TRBJ2-3, with D unresolved. Germline V gene data show CDR1 as LGHDT and CDR2 as YNNKEL (reference sequence). The CDR3 totals 12 residues. Trimming cost V 5 bases and J 4 bases, with 7 bases left between them. The CDR3 DNA is TGTGCCAGCAGCTTCTTTGCAGATACGCAGTATTTT. It encodes CASSFFADTQYF.

This clonotype came up a few times. The CDR3 loop reads CASSTGQGRETQYF. CDR3 coding DNA: TGCGCCAGCAGCACCGGACAGGGTCGGGAGACCCAGTACTTC. This chain uses TRBV5-1 with TRBJ2-5, with TRBD1 identical over 8 bases. CDR1 is SGHRS and CDR2 is YFSETQ in the germline V gene. The CDR3 loop spans 14 amino acids. The trim removed 4 bases at V and 5 bases at J, leaving 7 bases unmatched.

This clonotype was seen a few times. The rearrangement uses TRBV19 and TRBJ1-2; unclear D gene. The CDR3 extends over 13 amino acids. V dropped 4 bases and J dropped 8 bases, with 14 bases sitting between them. Germline V gene lookup returns CDR1 LNHDA and CDR2 SQIVND (reference sequence). CDR3 DNA sequence: TGTGCCAGTAGTACCCCTCATGCCCGAGGCTACACCTTC. Its protein product is CASSTPHARGYTF.

In this sample, this clonotype turned up a few times. V and J are TRBV12-3 or TRBV12-4 and TRBJ1-1; D remains unclear. This CDR3 has 11 residues. The V and J ends lost 7 bases and 7 bases respectively, with 10 bases between them. The CDR3 bases are TGTGCCAGCAACCTGGAGGGTGAAGCTTTCTTT. It encodes CASNLEGEAFF.

On this clonotype: This could be a read error, since a much larger clone is one nucleotide away. This sequence joins TRBV6-2 or TRBV6-3 and TRBJ2-3; no definite D call. This CDR3 region has 14 residues. Per the germline V gene, CDR1 is MNHEY and CDR2 is SVGEGT. DNA for the CDR3: TGTGCCAGCGGTTACTCGACTAGCACAGATACGCAGTATTTT. Translation: CASGYSTSTDTQYF.

This clonotype was counted between two and nine times. This chain links TRBV7-8 with TRBJ2-1; 7 nucleotides match TRBD1. This CDR3 has 15 residues. The V gene end was trimmed by 5 bases and the J gene end by 4 bases; junction bases not matched to a gene: 8. CDR1 and CDR2 from the germline V gene are SGHVS and FQNEAQ. The CDR3 is CASSPRDSRYNEQFF. DNA of the CDR3: TGTGCCAGCAGCCCCCGGGACAGTCGTTACAATGAGCAGTTCTTC.

This clonotype was recorded many times. CDR3 nucleotide sequence: TGTGCCATCAGTCAAGACAGGGGGCGCTGGGAGACCCAGTACTTC. Translated, it gives CAISQDRGRWETQYF. The chain employs TRBV10-3 and TRBJ2-5; 10 bases align to TRBD1. This CDR3 spans 15 amino acids. V was pared by 5 bases and J by 5 bases, with 8 bases of the junction left unmatched. In germline, CDR1 is ENHRY, CDR2 SYGVKD.

The chain recombines TRBV15 with TRBJ2-7; TRBD1 aligns across 9 bases. The ends lost 3 bases at V and 3 bases at J; junction bases unmatched: 12. The CDR3 extends over 17 amino acids. The germline CDR1 and CDR2 sequences are LNHNV and YYDKDF (reference sequence). As DNA, the CDR3 is TGTGCCACCAGCAGTTCCTTAATGGAGGGACAGGGCTACGAGCAGTACTTC. Its translation is CATSSSLMEGQGYEQYF.

In this sample, this clonotype turned up many times. The DNA for the CDR3 is TGTGCCAGCAGCAGGGACAGGGACGAGCAGTACTTC. Residues: CASSRDRDEQYF. The genes are TRBV5-4 and TRBJ2-7, with 9 bases fitting TRBD1. From germline, CDR1 is SGHNT and CDR2 YYREEE (reference sequence). The CDR3 covers 12 residues. Trimming cost V 4 bases and J 5 bases; bases outside gene matches: 1. Full variable domain (rest looked up from reference TRBV5-4 and TRBJ2-7): ETGVTQSPTHLIKTRGQQVTLRCSSQSGHNTVSWYQQALGQGPQFIFQYYREEENGRGNFPPRFSGLQFPNYSSELNVNALELDDSALYLCASSRDRDEQYFGPGTRLTVT.

This clonotype was observed at least ten times. This rearrangement joins TRBV12-3 or TRBV12-4 to TRBJ1-5; tentatively, D is TRBD1 (5 bases). The CDR3 spans 16 residues. V was clipped by 6 bases and J by 3 bases, with 18 bases between them. The CDR3 DNA sequence: TGTGCCAGCAGCTGGGGGAGGCAGACAGTCAATCAGCCCCAGCATTTT. Protein product: CASSWGRQTVNQPQHF.

The table lists this clonotype with many counts. This chain links TRBV3-1 with TRBJ2-2; D unresolved. Germline loops: CDR1 LGHDT, CDR2 YNNKEL (reference sequence). Trimming cost V 0 bases and J 0 bases, with 8 bases left between them. This CDR3 is 16 amino acids long. The DNA for the CDR3 is TGTGCCAGCAGCCAAGATGAACAACCGAACACCGGGGAGCTGTTTTTT. Protein: CASSQDEQPNTGELFF.

CDR3 DNA sequence: TGTGCCAGCAGCCGGGACCACTCTAGGAACTACGAGCAGTACTTC. Amino acid sequence: CASSRDHSRNYEQYF. The chain joins TRBV11-3 to TRBJ2-7; D is tentatively TRBD1 or TRBD2 (5 bases each). This CDR3 is 15 amino acids long. CDR1 and CDR2 from the germline V gene are SGHNT and YENEEA. V shed 5 bases and J shed 3 bases, with 17 bases lying between them.

This clonotype was seen a handful of times. This rearrangement joins TRBV5-6 to TRBJ1-6, with D tentatively TRBD1 (6 bases). Trimming stripped 4 bases from V and 5 bases from J, with 10 bases between. The CDR3 is 14 residues long. CDR1 SGHDT and CDR2 YYEEEE come from the germline V gene. CDR3 region: CASSGTYDNSPLHF. The CDR3 DNA reads as TGTGCCAGCAGCGGGACATACGATAATTCACCCCTCCACTTT.

The chain recombines TRBV5-5 with TRBJ2-5; tentative D call: TRBD2 (5 bases). This CDR3 contains 13 residues. The V end was cut by 1 base, the J end by 5 bases, with 9 bases between. Germline V gene data show CDR1 as SGHKS and CDR2 as YYEKEE (reference sequence). The CDR3 protein is CASSLSGEETQYF. CDR3 DNA: TGTGCCAGCAGCTTGTCCGGGGAGGAGACCCAGTACTTC.

This clonotype was detected many times. V and J are TRBV7-9 and TRBJ1-5; D is undetermined. The length of the CDR3 is 12 residues. Trimming stripped 6 bases from V and 0 bases from J, with 3 bases between. Germline V CDR1 and CDR2: SEHNR, FQNEAQ (reference sequence). The CDR3 bases are TGTGCCAGCAGTCATAGCAATCAGCCCCAGCATTTT. It yields the protein CASSHSNQPQHF.

The J gene is TRBJ1-3, the V gene TRBV4-1; D call uncertain. CDR3 length equals 16 residues. Germline V CDR1 and CDR2: MGHRA, YSYEKL. V gave up 3 bases and J gave up 0 bases, with 12 bases separating them. CDR3 sequence (DNA): TGCGCCAGCAGCCAGCCGACCGTTAGCTCTGGAAACACCATATATTTT. This encodes CASSQPTVSSGNTIYF.

In its sample, this clonotype was seen a few times. The limits of the CDR3 on the DNA are not certain, so only TCRdb's listed CDR3 is given. This chain joins TRBV28 and TRBJ2-7; TRBD1, the table's D call, was not compared with the DNA. Per the germline V gene, CDR1 is MDHEN and CDR2 is SYDVKM. The length of the CDR3 is 16 amino acids, counting both ends. CDR3 in amino acids: CASSSSDRGGSYEQYF.

A few counts support this clonotype. This rearrangement joins TRBV20-1 to TRBJ2-7, with 9 bases that match TRBD1. The germline V gene encodes CDR1 DFQATT and CDR2 SNEGSKA (reference sequence). The CDR3 consists of 12 residues. Unmatched junction bases numbered 5, after V lost 6 bases and J lost 5 bases. CDR3 protein: CSARGDRDEQYF. The CDR3, as DNA: TGCAGTGCCCGAGGGGACAGGGACGAGCAGTACTTC.

Ten or more counts support this clonotype. The rearrangement uses TRBV28 and TRBJ1-2; tentative D call: TRBD1 (6 bases). Germline V lookup: CDR1 MDHEN, CDR2 SYDVKM. The V and J ends lost 7 bases and 2 bases respectively, with 8 bases between them. There are 12 residues in the CDR3. In DNA form, the CDR3 reads TGTGCCAGCAATACAGGGAACTATGGCTACACCTTC. Translated: CASNTGNYGYTF.

J is TRBJ2-3 and V is TRBV20-1, with D hard to call. The CDR3 consists of 12 residues. The germline gives CDR1 DFQATT, CDR2 SNEGSKA (reference sequence). The ends were cut back, 1 base at V and 3 bases at J, with 5 bases in the middle. CDR3 residues: CSARGLTDTQYF. Here the CDR3 DNA reads TGCAGTGCTAGAGGTTTGACAGATACGCAGTATTTT.